Below, one TCR beta chain is given with its context. 13 Jbeta primers and 60 Vbeta primers were used for the PCR. Libraries were prepared by immunoSEQ multiplex PCR; TCRdb keeps only in-frame clonotypes and omits some of them. The sample includes about 120,000 clones, less than 75% seen only once; the top ten take 4% to 5%. The sample comes from a study of cytomegalovirus exposure and HLA in healthy donors. J gave up 7 bases and V 6 bases, and 8 bases lay outside the gene matches. Germline V gives CDR1 ENHRY, CDR2 SYGVKD. The CDR3 length is 15 residues. V gene TRBV10-3 combines with J gene TRBJ2-1, with 11 bases that match TRBD2. The sequencing sample was made of PBMCs. The receptor was isolated from a woman between 35 and 50 years old in good health and CMV-seronegative. CDR3: CAISALAGATNEQFF. CDR3 coding DNA: TGTGCCATCAGCGCACTAGCGGGAGCGACTAATGAGCAGTTCTTC.